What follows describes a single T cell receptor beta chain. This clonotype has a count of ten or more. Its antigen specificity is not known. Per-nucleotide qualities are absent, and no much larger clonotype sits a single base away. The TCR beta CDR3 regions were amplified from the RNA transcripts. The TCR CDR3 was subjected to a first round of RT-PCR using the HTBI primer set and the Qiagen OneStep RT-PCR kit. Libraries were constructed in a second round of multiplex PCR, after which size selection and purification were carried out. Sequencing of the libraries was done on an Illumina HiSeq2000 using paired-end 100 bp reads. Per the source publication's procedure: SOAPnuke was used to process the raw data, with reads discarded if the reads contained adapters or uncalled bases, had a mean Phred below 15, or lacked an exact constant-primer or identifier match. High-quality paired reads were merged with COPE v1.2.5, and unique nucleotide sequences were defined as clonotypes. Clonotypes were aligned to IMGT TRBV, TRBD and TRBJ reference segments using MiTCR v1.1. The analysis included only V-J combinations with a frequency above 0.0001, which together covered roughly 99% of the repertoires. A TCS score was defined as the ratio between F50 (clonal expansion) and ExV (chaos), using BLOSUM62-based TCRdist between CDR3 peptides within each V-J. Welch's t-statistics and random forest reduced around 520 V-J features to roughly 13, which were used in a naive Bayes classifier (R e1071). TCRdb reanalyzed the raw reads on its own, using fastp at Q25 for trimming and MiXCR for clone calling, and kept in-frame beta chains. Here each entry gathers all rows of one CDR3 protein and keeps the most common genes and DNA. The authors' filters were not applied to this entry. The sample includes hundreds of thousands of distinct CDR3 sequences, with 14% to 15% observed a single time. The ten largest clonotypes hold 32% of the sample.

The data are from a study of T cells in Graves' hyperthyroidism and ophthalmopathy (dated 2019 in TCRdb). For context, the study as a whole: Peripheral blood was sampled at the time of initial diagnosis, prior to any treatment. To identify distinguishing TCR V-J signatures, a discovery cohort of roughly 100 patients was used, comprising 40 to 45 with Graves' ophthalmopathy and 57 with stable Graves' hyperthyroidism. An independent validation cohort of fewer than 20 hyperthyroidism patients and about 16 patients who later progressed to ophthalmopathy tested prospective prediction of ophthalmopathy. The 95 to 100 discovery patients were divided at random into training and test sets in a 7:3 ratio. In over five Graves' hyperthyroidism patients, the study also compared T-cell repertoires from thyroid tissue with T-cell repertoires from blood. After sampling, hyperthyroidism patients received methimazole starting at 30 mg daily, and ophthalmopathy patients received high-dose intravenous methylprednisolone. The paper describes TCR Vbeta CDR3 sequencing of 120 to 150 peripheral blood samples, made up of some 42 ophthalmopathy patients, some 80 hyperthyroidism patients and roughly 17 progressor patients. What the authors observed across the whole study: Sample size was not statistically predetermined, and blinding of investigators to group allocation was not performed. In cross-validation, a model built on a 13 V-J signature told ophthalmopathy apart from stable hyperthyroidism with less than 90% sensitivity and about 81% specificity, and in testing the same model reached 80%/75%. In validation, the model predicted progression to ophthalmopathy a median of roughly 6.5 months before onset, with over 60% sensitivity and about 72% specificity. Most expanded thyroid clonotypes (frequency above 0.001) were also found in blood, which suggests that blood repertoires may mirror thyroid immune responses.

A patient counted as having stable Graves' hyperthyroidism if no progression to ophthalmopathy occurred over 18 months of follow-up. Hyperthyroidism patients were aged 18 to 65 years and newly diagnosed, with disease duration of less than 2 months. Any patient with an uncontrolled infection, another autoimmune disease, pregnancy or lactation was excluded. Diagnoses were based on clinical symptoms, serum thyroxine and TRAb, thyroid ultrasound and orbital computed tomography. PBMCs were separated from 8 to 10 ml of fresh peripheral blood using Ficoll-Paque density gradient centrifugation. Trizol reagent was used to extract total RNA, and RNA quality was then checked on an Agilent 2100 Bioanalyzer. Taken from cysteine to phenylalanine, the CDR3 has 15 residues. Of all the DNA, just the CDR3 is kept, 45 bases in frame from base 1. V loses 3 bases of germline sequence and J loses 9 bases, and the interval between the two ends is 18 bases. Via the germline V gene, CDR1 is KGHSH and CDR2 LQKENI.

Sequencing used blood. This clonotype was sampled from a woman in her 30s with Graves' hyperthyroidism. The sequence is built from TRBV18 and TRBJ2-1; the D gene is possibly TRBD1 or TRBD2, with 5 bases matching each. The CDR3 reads CASSPQDSPRGEQFF. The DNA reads TGTGCCAGCTCACCCCAGGACTCCCCTAGGGGTGAGCAGTTCTTC.